One and the same sample provided the 28 T cell receptor beta chains below, sequenced in a study of CD8+CD57+ T cells in acquired aplastic anemia (dated by TCRdb to about 2018). Sequencing used an Illumina HiSeq 2000. Profiling of TCR beta VDJ combinations and CDR3 sequences used genomic DNA as the template. Using fastp trimming at Q25 and MiXCR clonotype assembly, TCRdb reanalyzed the public sequencing data and kept in-frame beta chains. One record per CDR3 amino acid sequence lists the most common genes and DNA. In this sample the table shows around 130,000 distinct CDR3 sequences, 45% to 60% of which occur a single time. The ten largest account for roughly 32% of the sample. Flow cytometry had shown CD8+CD57+ cell expansion in the patients selected for sequencing. Sample: sorted CD4+, CD8+, or CD8+CD57+ T cells (not recorded which) from PBMCs. The receptor set was obtained from a human donor with aplastic anemia.

This clonotype showed up just a few times. The chain joins TRBV20-1 to TRBJ2-7, with D tentatively TRBD1 (6 bases). The CDR3 extends over 15 amino acids. V was pared by 0 bases and J by 0 bases, with 12 bases between. Germline-derived CDR1 and CDR2 are DFQATT and SNEGSKA (reference sequence). The CDR3 nucleotides read TGCAGTGCTAGAGATAGACAGGCGAGCTCCTACGAGCAGTACTTC. This sequence encodes CSARDRQASSYEQYF.

The chain has TRBV19 and TRBJ2-1; D is uncertain. Trimming removed 3 bases at V and 0 bases at J, with 9 bases between. CDR1 and CDR2 from the germline V gene are LNHDA and SQIVND (reference sequence). The CDR3 spans 15 residues. The chain's CDR3 is CASSMLAVSYNEQFF. The CDR3 DNA reads as TGTGCCAGTAGTATGCTCGCTGTCTCCTACAATGAGCAGTTCTTC.

This clonotype was observed at least ten times. This chain links TRBV2 with TRBJ1-5; D is possibly TRBD1 (5 bases). Germline CDR1 reads SNHLY; CDR2 reads FYNNEI. The length of the CDR3 is 14 residues. Trimming took 5 bases from V and 0 from J, leaving 8 bases between them. Here the CDR3 reads CASSPGFSNQPQHF. For the CDR3, the DNA is TGTGCCAGCAGTCCAGGGTTTAGCAATCAGCCCCAGCATTTT.

The V gene is TRBV7-2, the J gene TRBJ1-2; D call uncertain. There are 13 residues in the CDR3. Germline CDR1 reads SGHTA; CDR2 reads FQGNSA. Trimming took off 7 bases at V and 8 bases at J, with 17 bases between the two ends. The CDR3 is CASTPPPSLGYTF. CDR3 DNA: TGTGCCAGCACCCCACCACCCTCACTAGGCTACACCTTC.

The rearrangement joins TRBV7-6 to TRBJ1-6; D is unclear. CDR3 size: 11 residues. Per the germline V gene, CDR1 is SGHVS and CDR2 is FNYEAQ. Trimming stripped 0 bases from V and 18 bases from J, with 9 bases between. CDR3: CASSLALRTHF. CDR3 bases: TGTGCCAGCAGCTTAGCGCTACGGACCCACTTT.

This chain uses TRBV19 with TRBJ2-1; 7 nucleotides align to TRBD1. Germline V gene data show CDR1 as LNHDA and CDR2 as SQIVND (reference sequence). J lost 0 bases, V lost 7 bases, and 3 bases had no gene match. The CDR3 has 14 residues. The CDR3 here is CASTPGGSYNEQFF. The CDR3 DNA follows: TGTGCCAGTACCCCAGGGGGCTCCTACAATGAGCAGTTCTTC.

The rearrangement links TRBV30 to TRBJ1-3; 12 bases fit TRBD1. The CDR3 is 17 residues long. After removal of 1 base from V and 0 bases from J, the junction contained 4 bases not matched to a gene. CDR1 and CDR2 from the germline V gene are GTSNPN and SVGIG (reference sequence). The CDR3 spells CAWSAGTGGLSGNTIYF. In DNA, the CDR3 is TGTGCCTGGAGTGCGGGGACAGGGGGCCTCTCTGGAAACACCATATATTTT.

This clonotype was detected only a few times. The rearrangement links TRBV29-1 to TRBJ1-2, with a weak D call TRBD1 (6 bases). Trimming took 7 bases from V and 4 from J, leaving 13 bases between them. Germline CDR1 reads SQVTM; CDR2 reads ANQGSEA. The CDR3 totals 12 residues. CDR3 in DNA: TGCAGCGCCCTAGGACAGCTCTATGGCTACACCTTC. Translation: CSALGQLYGYTF.

On this clonotype: A much larger clone lies a single base off, so this may be a read error. The V call is TRBV2, the J call TRBJ1-3; 10 bases align to TRBD1. Germline assignment: CDR1 SNHLY and CDR2 FYNNEI. The CDR3 loop spans 15 amino acids. CDR3: CASSVGTGVGNTMYF. CDR3 nucleotides: TGTGCCAGCAGTGTTGGGACAGGGGTTGGAAACACCATGTATTTT.

The gene calls are TRBV19 and TRBJ1-6; TRBD1 matches 8 bases. Germline assignment: CDR1 LNHDA and CDR2 SQIVND (reference sequence). The CDR3 sequence is 15 residues long. V lost 7 bases and J lost 7; bases outside the gene matches: 9. For the CDR3, the DNA is TGTGCCAGTACCCACGGACAGGGTCTGAATTCACCCCTCCACTTT. It is translated as CASTHGQGLNSPLHF. Full variable domain (outside the CDR3, taken from reference TRBV19 and TRBJ1-6): DGGITQSPKYLFRKEGQNVTLSCEQNLNHDAMYWYRQDPGQGLRLIYYSQIVNDFQKGDIAEGYSVSREKKESFPLTVTSAQKNPTAFYLCASTHGQGLNSPLHFGNGTRLTVT.

The gene calls are TRBV10-3 and TRBJ1-3; D ambiguous. V was trimmed by 2 bases and J by 1 base, leaving 18 bases between them. The CDR3 sequence is 18 residues long. Germline V gene data show CDR1 as ENHRY and CDR2 as SYGVKD. The CDR3 here is CAISEPRGAARSGNTIYF. The CDR3 DNA reads as TGTGCCATCAGTGAGCCTCGGGGAGCGGCAAGGTCTGGAAACACCATATATTTT.

The sample holds one count of this clonotype. The chain uses TRBV12-3 or TRBV12-4 and TRBJ1-2; maybe TRBD1 (5 bases). V lost 7 bases, J lost 2 bases, and 14 bases lay in between. The CDR3 is made up of 14 amino acids. CDR3 DNA: TGTGCCAGCACCCCAGACAGACTAAACTATGGCTACACCTTC. It translates to CASTPDRLNYGYTF.

This clonotype was recorded at least ten times. The rearrangement joins TRBV7-9 to TRBJ1-1; no clear D. The CDR3 extends over 14 amino acids. Germline V CDR1 and CDR2: SEHNR, FQNEAQ (reference sequence). V lost 2 bases and J 4 bases, leaving 11 bases between the germline ends. Here the CDR3 reads CASSLMGVGTEAFF. CDR3 DNA sequence: TGTGCCAGCAGCTTAATGGGTGTAGGCACTGAAGCTTTCTTT.

This clonotype was seen repeatedly, ten times or more. The CDR3 DNA sequence: TGTGCCAGCAGTTTACGGACGGTGAATTCACCCCTCCACTTT. This encodes CASSLRTVNSPLHF. The chain combines TRBV27 with TRBJ1-6; D ambiguous. Trimming stripped 2 bases from V and 7 bases from J, with 9 bases between. In germline, CDR1 is MNHEY, CDR2 SMNVEV (reference sequence). CDR3 length equals 14 residues.

The rearrangement uses TRBV9 and TRBJ2-7; TRBD2 is a possible D gene (5 bases). The V end was cut by 0 bases, the J end by 0 bases, with 10 bases between. The CDR3 sequence is 15 residues long. Germline CDR1 SGDLS, CDR2 YYNGEE. CDR3 residues: CASSVGQAASYEQYF. The CDR3 nucleotides read TGTGCCAGCAGCGTAGGGCAAGCGGCCTCCTACGAGCAGTACTTC.

This clonotype was seen many times. The V call is TRBV9, the J call TRBJ1-2; possible D gene TRBD1, 5 bases. V was pared by 3 bases and J by 2 bases, with 11 bases between. Per germline, CDR1 SGDLS and CDR2 YYNGEE. The CDR3 is made up of 14 amino acids. CDR3 bases: TGTGCCAGCAGCGACACTGGGGGGAACTATGGCTACACCTTC. This codes for CASSDTGGNYGYTF.

This clonotype was detected ten times or more. The chain couples TRBV27 to TRBJ2-7, with TRBD1 identical over 7 bases. CDR1 and CDR2 from the germline V gene are MNHEY and SMNVEV (reference sequence). V shed 8 bases and J 6 bases; nucleotides not matched to a gene: 4. The CDR3 consists of 11 residues. CDR3 loop: CASLQGSEQYF. The CDR3, as DNA: TGTGCCAGCTTACAGGGGAGCGAGCAGTACTTC.

On this clonotype: A much larger clone is a single base away; this may be a read error. The chain has TRBV7-6 and TRBJ2-2; a possible D gene is TRBD2 (7 bases). Germline CDR1 SGHVS, CDR2 FNYEAQ. The CDR3 spans 16 residues. CDR3 protein: CASSPRRGGGTGELSF. The CDR3 DNA reads TGTGCCAGCAGCCCCCGGCGGGGCGGGGGCACCGGGGAGCTGTCTTTT.

V and J are TRBV29-1 and TRBJ1-4; TRBD1 matches at 9 bases. CDR1 and CDR2 (germline): SQVTM, ANQGSEA. With V trimmed by 7 bases and J by 8 bases, 11 bases remained unmatched. CDR3 length: 14 residues. This CDR3 reads CSARPGTGNEKLFF. DNA of the CDR3: TGCAGCGCACGTCCCGGGACAGGGAACGAAAAACTGTTTTTT.

This clonotype was seen many times. The chain has TRBV11-2 and TRBJ2-7; D may be TRBD2 (7 bases). The CDR3 length is 14 residues. In germline, CDR1 is SGHAT, CDR2 FQNNGV. The germline V and J ends were trimmed by 3 bases and 2 bases, with 11 bases remaining between them. The DNA for the CDR3 is TGTGCCAGCAGCTTCGGGGGGCCTACCTACGAGCAGTACTTC. This encodes CASSFGGPTYEQYF. Full variable domain (remainder filled in from reference TRBV11-2 and TRBJ2-7): EAGVAQSPRYKIIEKRQSVAFWCNPISGHATLYWYQQILGQGPKLLIQFQNNGVVDDSQLPKDRFSAERLKGVDSTLKIQPAKLEDSAVYLCASSFGGPTYEQYFGPGTRLTVT.

This chain links TRBV29-1 with TRBJ1-1, with 8 bases fitting TRBD1. V lost 5 bases and J lost 1; bases outside the gene matches: 6. The CDR3 spans 14 residues. Germline-derived CDR1 and CDR2 are SQVTM and ANQGSEA. This chain's CDR3 is CSVCDTGGNTEAFF. The CDR3 DNA is TGCAGCGTTTGTGATACAGGGGGGAACACTGAAGCTTTCTTT.

The chain links TRBV5-1 to TRBJ1-1; D call uncertain. Germline V gives CDR1 SGHRS, CDR2 YFSETQ. V lost 1 base and J lost 6, with 13 bases in between. The CDR3 contains 14 residues. The CDR3 nucleotides are TGCGCCAGCAGCTTGAGGGCCGACCTATCTGAAGCTTTCTTT. As protein: CASSLRADLSEAFF.

The chain uses TRBV20-1 and TRBJ2-7; no definite D call. V was pared by 3 bases and J by 0 bases, with 6 bases between. This CDR3 comprises 12 residues. CDR1 and CDR2 (germline): DFQATT, SNEGSKA (reference sequence). The CDR3 protein is CSASTPSYEQYF. CDR3 coding DNA: TGCAGTGCTAGCACACCCTCCTACGAGCAGTACTTC.

The chain recombines TRBV27 with TRBJ2-3; D is unresolved. V was pared by 6 bases and J by 7 bases, with 8 bases between. The CDR3 length is 11 residues. Per the germline V gene, CDR1 is MNHEY and CDR2 is SMNVEV (reference sequence). CDR3 in amino acids: CASRTGYTQYF. The CDR3 nucleotides read TGTGCCAGCAGGACCGGGTATACGCAGTATTTT.

This chain connects TRBV19 to TRBJ2-3, with 8 bases that match TRBD1. Trimming cost V 8 bases and J 3 bases; bases outside gene matches: 10. The CDR3 is made up of 15 amino acids. From germline, CDR1 is LNHDA and CDR2 SQIVND (reference sequence). The CDR3 sequence: CASDAGQGFTDTQYF. The CDR3 nucleotides are TGTGCCAGTGACGCTGGACAGGGTTTTACAGATACGCAGTATTTT.

The chain recombines TRBV24-1 with TRBJ1-5, with D uncertain. The CDR3 length is 14 residues. CDR1 and CDR2 (germline): KGHDR, SFDVKD. V was pared by 5 bases and J by 3 bases, with 10 bases between. CDR3 in DNA: TGTGCCACCAGTGGTTCAGTCTTCAATCAGCCCCAGCATTTT. It translates to CATSGSVFNQPQHF.

V gene TRBV20-1 combines with J gene TRBJ1-4; D might be TRBD1 (5 bases). Trimming removed 5 bases at V and 3 bases at J, with 10 bases between. The germline gives CDR1 DFQATT, CDR2 SNEGSKA (reference sequence). CDR3 size: 13 residues. This CDR3 is CSAPRGANEKLFF. Here the CDR3 DNA reads TGCAGTGCTCCAAGGGGAGCTAATGAAAAACTGTTTTTT.

This clonotype was detected a few times. This rearrangement joins TRBV7-2 to TRBJ1-2; D is ambiguous. V shed 3 bases and J shed 1 base, with 3 bases lying between them. The CDR3 spans 12 residues. The germline V gene has CDR1 SGHTA and CDR2 FQGNSA. In nucleotides, the CDR3 is TGTGCCAGCAGCTTGAGTAACTATGGCTACACCTTC. Translating gives CASSLSNYGYTF.